The entry below describes one TCR beta chain. This sample was included in a study of control samples from healthy donors and cancer patients. Sequencing used immunoSEQ multiplex PCR; TCRdb keeps in-frame clones, though not all of them. The table has over 150,000 clones, 85% to 95% seen once. CDR3 length equals 14 residues. The germline V gene has CDR1 LNHDA and CDR2 SQIVND (reference sequence). The ends were cut back, 1 base at V and 4 bases at J, with 11 bases in the middle. This receptor was taken from a woman between 18 and 29 years old in good health. Sequencing used blood. The chain carries TRBV19 and TRBJ2-7, with D tentatively TRBD1 (6 bases). The CDR3 loop is CASSIGQGTYEQYF. CDR3 DNA: TGTGCCAGTAGTATAGGGCAGGGGACGTACGAGCAGTACTTC.